One sample yielded the 20 T cell receptor beta chains listed below, sequenced in a study of T cell changes during pregnancy in multiple sclerosis. Clones were read by immunoSEQ multiplex PCR, and TCRdb kept only the in-frame ones, dropping some. The sample includes approximately 61,000 clones, roughly 88% of them seen just once. Sequenced here: peripheral blood, sampled in the first trimester of pregnancy. The receptors come from a female donor with multiple sclerosis, enrolled in a pregnancy study.

This clone came up once. The chain has TRBV9 and TRBJ2-1, with TRBD1 matching 10 bases. The CDR3 is 18 amino acids. The germline V gene has CDR1 SGDLS and CDR2 YYNGEE. The V gene end was trimmed by 4 bases and the J gene end by 7 bases; junction bases not matched to a gene: 17. The CDR3 coding sequence is TGTGCCAGCAGCTCCTACTGGGACAGGGGCCGACAGAGTAATGAGCAGTTCTTC. It translates to CASSSYWDRGRQSNEQFF.

This chain uses TRBV4-1 with TRBJ1-1; TRBD1 matches 7 bases. This CDR3 comprises 16 residues. Germline values: CDR1 MGHRA, CDR2 YSYEKL. The V segment lost 4 bases and the J segment 0 bases; nucleotides outside the gene matches: 8. The CDR3 bases are TGCGCCAGCAGCCGATCGGACAGGAGCTTGAACACTGAAGCTTTCTTT. This encodes CASSRSDRSLNTEAFF.

The chain is built from TRBV7-5 and TRBJ1-4; the tabulated D call, TRBD1, remains unverified against the DNA. TRBV7-5 is a pseudogene locus. This CDR3 contains 16 residues. Here the CDR3 reads CVRSLEGGAEDEKLFF. The DNA for the CDR3 is TGTGTCAGAAGCTTAGAAGGTGGGGCCGAGGATGAAAAACTGTTTTTT.

The CDR3 spells CASSPQGETEAFF. The DNA of the CDR3 is TGTGCCAGCAGCCCTCAGGGTGAAACTGAAGCTTTCTTT. The rearrangement joins TRBV11-3 to TRBJ1-1; D possibly corresponds to TRBD1 (5 bases). The CDR3 has 13 residues. Trimming cost V 5 bases and J 5 bases, with 12 bases left between them. The germline V gene encodes CDR1 SGHNT and CDR2 YENEEA.

This clone has a single count. V gene TRBV2 combines with J gene TRBJ2-2; D is perhaps TRBD2 (6 bases). The CDR3 consists of 15 residues. V dropped 2 bases and J dropped 6 bases, with 13 bases sitting between them. The germline gives CDR1 SNHLY, CDR2 FYNNEI. CDR3 sequence reads: CASSEWRAVSGELFF. The CDR3 DNA is TGTGCCAGCAGTGAATGGAGGGCCGTCTCCGGGGAGCTGTTTTTT.

This clone has just one count. This chain uses TRBV7-9 with TRBJ2-2, with 12 bases matching TRBD2. From germline, CDR1 is SEHNR and CDR2 FQNEAQ (reference sequence). V shed 0 bases, J shed 3 bases, and the junction held 8 bases outside the gene matches. The CDR3 has 19 amino acids. The CDR3 here is CASSLARGLAGIYTGELFF. CDR3 DNA: TGTGCCAGCAGCTTAGCGCGCGGACTAGCGGGGATATACACCGGGGAGCTGTTTTTT.

CDR3 sequence (DNA): TGTGCCAGCACGAACAGGGACAATCAGCCCCAGCATTTT. Translated: CASTNRDNQPQHF. The chain links TRBV6-1 to TRBJ1-5, with D possibly being TRBD1 (6 bases). With 7 bases removed from V and 3 bases from J, the gap between germline ends came to 10 bases. There are 13 residues in the CDR3. Germline loops: CDR1 MNHNS, CDR2 SASEGT.

This chain connects TRBV2 to TRBJ1-2; D is unresolved. CDR3 length: 13 residues. The germline gives CDR1 SNHLY, CDR2 FYNNEI. V lost 2 bases, J lost 3 bases, and 7 bases lay in between. The CDR3 here is CASSEPRDYGYTF. The CDR3 bases are TGTGCCAGCAGTGAACCCCGCGACTATGGCTACACCTTC.

The rearrangement uses TRBV5-1 and TRBJ1-1; D is possibly TRBD1 (6 bases). The CDR3 is made up of 16 amino acids. CDR1 and CDR2 (germline): SGHRS, YFSETQ. Trimming cost V 3 bases and J 4 bases, with 19 bases left between them. The CDR3 reads CASSSDRKIGGTEAFF. The CDR3 coding sequence is TGCGCCAGCAGCTCCGACAGGAAAATAGGGGGCACTGAAGCTTTCTTT.

The CDR3 protein is CASSPGVMNTEAFF. DNA of the CDR3: TGTGCCAGCAGCCCCGGGGTGATGAACACTGAAGCTTTCTTT. This chain connects TRBV7-9 to TRBJ1-1; D gene unclear. Trimming stripped 5 bases from V and 0 bases from J, with 10 bases between. The germline gives CDR1 SEHNR, CDR2 FQNEAQ (reference sequence). The CDR3 is 14 residues long.

The rearrangement uses TRBV7-2 and TRBJ1-2, with 7 bases fitting TRBD1. Germline V gene lookup returns CDR1 SGHTA and CDR2 FQGNSA. V gave up 5 bases and J gave up 4 bases; unmatched junction bases: 13. The CDR3 spans 16 residues. The CDR3 protein is CASSHQRTGPSYGYTF. CDR3 bases: TGTGCCAGCAGCCACCAAAGGACAGGCCCGTCCTATGGCTACACCTTC.

This chain links TRBV19 with TRBJ2-7; TRBD2 matches at 12 bases. CDR3 size: 16 residues. After removal of 4 bases from V and 3 bases from J, the junction contained 7 bases not matched to a gene. Per germline, CDR1 LNHDA and CDR2 SQIVND (reference sequence). The CDR3 reads CASSKGLAGTSYEQYF. CDR3 DNA sequence: TGTGCCAGTAGTAAGGGACTAGCGGGCACTAGCTACGAGCAGTACTTC.

The chain combines TRBV30 with TRBJ2-7; D not resolved. The germline V and J ends were trimmed by 1 base and 2 bases, with 9 bases remaining between them. Looked up from germline, CDR1 is GTSNPN and CDR2 is SVGIG (reference sequence). The CDR3 loop spans 13 amino acids. CDR3 sequence reads: CAWSGGIPYEQYF. The CDR3 DNA is TGTGCCTGGAGTGGCGGCATTCCCTACGAGCAGTACTTC.

The chain recombines TRBV18 with TRBJ2-2, with 7 bases lining up with TRBD2. Trimming took 1 base from V and 6 from J; bases not matched to a gene: 8. The germline CDR1 and CDR2 sequences are KGHSH and LQKENI. The CDR3 totals 16 residues. This chain's CDR3 is CASSPRGGSLSGELFF. As DNA, the CDR3 is TGTGCCAGCTCACCACGAGGCGGGAGCCTTTCCGGGGAGCTGTTTTTT.

The chain couples TRBV19 to TRBJ2-5; D might be TRBD2 (5 bases). Germline CDR1 is LNHDA and CDR2 is SQIVND (reference sequence). This CDR3 region has 17 residues. V lost 1 base, J lost 5 bases, and 20 bases lay in between. The CDR3 spells CASSIGLETTKAETQYF. The CDR3 DNA follows: TGTGCCAGTAGTATAGGACTCGAGACTACCAAAGCGGAGACCCAGTACTTC.

This chain joins TRBV4-3 and TRBJ2-4, with D perhaps TRBD2 (5 bases). The CDR3 loop spans 16 amino acids. Germline CDR1 LGHNA, CDR2 YSLEER. Trimming cost V 3 bases and J 0 bases, with 12 bases left between them. CDR3 coding DNA: TGCGCCAGCAGCCACGACGGGGAAGGAGCCAAAAACATTCAGTACTTC. This codes for CASSHDGEGAKNIQYF.

The genes are TRBV5-1 and TRBJ2-2, with 7 bases fitting TRBD2. Germline V gives CDR1 SGHRS, CDR2 YFSETQ. Trimming cost V 7 bases and J 1 base; bases outside gene matches: 16. The CDR3 extends over 18 amino acids. The DNA of the CDR3 is TGCGCCAGCGCCGGGGGGTTTCGAGCGTCACTGAACACCGGGGAGCTGTTTTTT. Protein product: CASAGGFRASLNTGELFF.

The chain uses TRBV18 and TRBJ1-1, with D perhaps matching TRBD1 (5 bases). CDR3 length equals 15 residues. Germline lookup yields CDR1 KGHSH and CDR2 LQKENI. V was clipped by 2 bases and J by 0 bases, with 10 bases between them. The chain's CDR3 is CASSPGGVMNTEAFF. Here the CDR3 DNA reads TGTGCCAGCTCACCAGGGGGGGTTATGAACACTGAAGCTTTCTTT.

The V and J genes are TRBV14 and TRBJ2-7; 9 bases line up with TRBD2. This CDR3 has 16 residues. Germline V lookup: CDR1 SGHDN, CDR2 FVKESK. V dropped 1 base and J dropped 6; count of bases not matched to a gene: 10. The CDR3 region has the DNA TGTGCCAGCAGCCAAGGTGTGATAGCGGGAGCCTCCGAGCAGTACTTC. This codes for CASSQGVIAGASEQYF.

The chain combines TRBV7-2 with TRBJ2-1; TRBD2 is a possible D gene (6 bases). Germline V gives CDR1 SGHTA, CDR2 FQGNSA. The ends were cut back, 2 bases at V and 7 bases at J, with 9 bases in the middle. The CDR3 extends over 13 amino acids. The CDR3 loop reads CASSLWRANEQFF. Here the CDR3 DNA reads TGTGCCAGCAGCTTATGGAGGGCTAATGAGCAGTTCTTC.